This section outlines one TCR beta chain sequence together with its context. No antigen is known for it. The data are from a study of T-cell memory formation after mild COVID-19. General study results and limits: A balance of CD4 and CD8 characterized clones contracting day 15 to 85, whereas later expanders leaned CD4+. For contracting clones, CD4+ ones sat mainly in CM and EM, CD8+ in EMRA. Cross-reactive memory appears to have joined, as suggested by some responding clones showing up in pre-infection memory.

The V gene's germline CDR1 is ENHRY and CDR2 SYGVKD. This CDR3 is 14 amino acids long. V was clipped by 3 bases and J by 4 bases, with 13 bases between them. One entry per CDR3 protein, called by TCRdb with MiXCR from the 5' RACE reads. The top ten hold 13% of the sample, which has 360,000 or so distinct CDR3 sequences, under 30% seen once. The chain recombines TRBV10-3 with TRBJ2-7; either TRBD1 or TRBD2 may fit D (6 bases each). The source material was PBMCs or a T cell subset sorted from them (not recorded which). This clonotype was sampled from an adult woman who had mild COVID-19 (a few samples of this study predate the infection). Cell type and time point are not known. The CDR3 loop is CAISDRGPGYEQYF. CDR3 DNA sequence: TGTGCCATCAGTGATCGGGGGCCGGGATACGAGCAGTACTTC.